This record concerns one TCR beta chain sequence. At least ten counts were recorded for this clonotype. Its antigen remains unidentified. Base qualities are not at hand, and no much larger clone is one base apart. Libraries were made using PCR. Instrument on record: Illumina HiSeq 2500. To normalize quantification of the TCRbeta repertoire, the TCR libraries were built with molecular barcoding that relied on unique molecular identifiers. TCRdb reworked the public reads: Q25 trimming with fastp, MiXCR clone assembly, productive beta chains retained. Identical CDR3 proteins give one entry, which carries the most common genes and DNA. This sample gives roughly 70,000 distinct CDR3 sequences in total; just under 5% of them show up just once. The ten most abundant clones make up 18% of the sample. The CDR3 measures 13 amino acids from cysteine to phenylalanine. The only DNA kept is the CDR3, 39 bases in frame from the first base. Looking up the germline V gene yields CDR1 MNHNS and CDR2 SASEGT. Cut back by 7 bases and 6 bases, the V and J ends lie 10 bases apart.

The data are from a study of T-cell reconstitution after alpha-beta-depleted transplantation in children (dated by TCRdb to 2016 to 2017). As for the study more broadly: The study quantitatively tracked T-cell immune reconstitution after TCRalphabeta/CD19-depleted allogeneic hematopoietic cell transplantation in children using TCR repertoire profiling. What the work shows at the level of the full study, not this receptor alone: Apparently early alphabetaT-cell count recovery about two months after transplant reportedly relied on only several hundred rapidly expanded clones derived from non-depleted graft cells. The frequencies of hyperexpanded clones fell over the following months, and after one year, T-cell counts and TCRbeta diversity were mostly attributed to newly produced T cells. In some patients, the high TCRbeta diversity seen at day 60 was put down to recipient T cells and intrathymic progenitors that had survived conditioning.

Read against the paper, the sample's treatment or condition label means: allogeneic hematopoietic cell transplantation with graft depleted of TCRalphabeta T cells and CD19 B cells. The transplant recipients were children given TCRalphabeta/CD19-depleted allogeneic hematopoietic cell grafts. The sequencing here drew on PBMCs, mostly from graft donor cells, taken 180 days after TCRalphabeta/CD19-depleted stem cell transplant. The sequence was obtained from a boy younger than two who had a stem cell transplant for acute myeloid leukemia, so the T cells may come from the graft donor. The V gene is TRBV6-1 and the J gene is TRBJ1-6, and possibly TRBD1, on 5 matching bases. In nucleotides, the sequence is TGTGCCAGCAATGAGGGACCTAATTCACCCCTCCACTTT. This encodes CASNEGPNSPLHF.